A single sample is the source of the 10 T cell receptor beta chains below, sequenced in a study of blood T cell repertoires in COVID-19 (dated by TCRdb to about 2020). The method was the immunoSEQ multiplex PCR assay. The source is immuneACCESS, and TCRdb retained only in-frame sequences with V and J called. Part of the clones is not carried over; for the studies checked, unresolved V genes explain less than half of this, and the remainder is unexplained. In this sample the table shows over 300,000 clones, around 87% of which occur a single time. The ten largest clones add up to 6.5% to 7% of the sample. Input material: peripheral blood. These receptors all come from a man aged 18 to 30 with active or convalescent COVID-19.

This clone was observed once. The DNA for the CDR3 is TGTGCCAGCAGCTTAAATCCTCGGACCGGGGAGCTGTTTTTT. Its translation: CASSLNPRTGELFF. This chain connects TRBV5-6 to TRBJ2-2; D is undetermined. V lost 2 bases and J 5 bases, leaving 10 bases between the germline ends. Germline CDR1 and CDR2: SGHDT and YYEEEE. CDR3 length equals 14 residues. The whole variable domain, filled in from reference TRBV5-6 and TRBJ2-2, reads DAGVTQSPTHLIKTRGQQVTLRCSPKSGHDTVSWYQQALGQGPQFIFQYYEEEERQRGNFPDRFSGHQFPNYSSELNVNALLLGDSALYLCASSLNPRTGELFFGEGSRLTVL.

The chain carries TRBV28 and TRBJ2-5; D unresolved. This CDR3 comprises 13 residues. The V and J ends lost 10 bases and 3 bases respectively, with 15 bases between them. Germline V gene data show CDR1 as MDHEN and CDR2 as SYDVKM. CDR3 residues: CATSRLGEETQYF. Here the CDR3 DNA reads TGTGCCACCTCCCGGCTGGGCGAAGAGACCCAGTACTTC.

This CDR3 is CASSFRGGSTEAFF. For the CDR3, the DNA is TGTGCCAGCAGTTTTCGGGGGGGCAGCACTGAAGCTTTCTTT. This rearrangement joins TRBV28 to TRBJ1-1; a possible D gene is TRBD1 (6 bases). Germline-derived CDR1 and CDR2 are MDHEN and SYDVKM. The CDR3 is made up of 14 amino acids. V shed 3 bases and J shed 4 bases, with 12 bases lying between them.

J is TRBJ1-5 and V is TRBV28; D remains ambiguous. Per germline, CDR1 MDHEN and CDR2 SYDVKM. This CDR3 region has 13 residues. V dropped 6 bases and J dropped 0 bases, with 6 bases sitting between them. The CDR3 reads CASRLNSNQPQHF. CDR3 in DNA: TGTGCCAGCAGGCTAAATAGCAATCAGCCCCAGCATTTT.

This chain uses TRBV5-4 with TRBJ2-2; maybe TRBD1 (6 bases). Germline lookup yields CDR1 SGHNT and CDR2 YYREEE (reference sequence). Trimming pared 1 base from V and 0 bases from J, leaving 10 bases between. This CDR3 contains 16 residues. CDR3 DNA: TGTGCCAGCAGCTTGCGGGACACTTCGAACACCGGGGAGCTGTTTTTT. It translates to CASSLRDTSNTGELFF.

In this sample, this clone turned up once. The rearrangement joins TRBV28 to TRBJ1-5; D uncertain. This CDR3 has 15 amino acids. The germline V and J ends were trimmed by 3 bases and 4 bases, with 13 bases remaining between them. Germline lookup yields CDR1 MDHEN and CDR2 SYDVKM. CDR3 protein: CASSFSRKANQPQHF. The CDR3 DNA reads TGTGCCAGCAGTTTCTCGAGAAAAGCGAATCAGCCCCAGCATTTT. The complete variable domain, with remaining parts taken from reference TRBV28 and TRBJ1-5, reads DVKVTQSSRYLVKRTGEKVFLECVQDMDHENMFWYRQDPGLGLRLIYFSYDVKMKEKGDIPEGYSVSREKKERFSLILESASTNQTSMYLCASSFSRKANQPQHFGDGTRLSIL.

The chain joins TRBV28 to TRBJ1-3; tentative D call: TRBD1 (5 bases). V lost 3 bases and J 3 bases, leaving 21 bases between the germline ends. The germline gives CDR1 MDHEN, CDR2 SYDVKM. The CDR3 covers 18 residues. The CDR3 DNA sequence: TGTGCCAGCAGTTTTGGGGGACTTCCCATGAGGGGTGGAAACACCATATATTTT. Translating it yields CASSFGGLPMRGGNTIYF. The full variable domain, its missing parts supplied by reference TRBV28 and TRBJ1-3, is DVKVTQSSRYLVKRTGEKVFLECVQDMDHENMFWYRQDPGLGLRLIYFSYDVKMKEKGDIPEGYSVSREKKERFSLILESASTNQTSMYLCASSFGGLPMRGGNTIYFGEGSWLTVV.

The chain couples TRBV5-1 to TRBJ1-4, with TRBD1 matching 9 bases. The CDR3 runs 16 residues. Unmatched junction bases numbered 9, after V lost 2 bases and J lost 7 bases. From germline, CDR1 is SGHRS and CDR2 YFSETQ. CDR3 loop: CASSFPLGTGTEKLFF. CDR3 nucleotide sequence: TGCGCCAGCAGCTTCCCCCTCGGGACAGGGACTGAAAAACTGTTTTTT. The full variable domain, with the rest looked up from reference TRBV5-1 and TRBJ1-4, is KAGVTQTPRYLIKTRGQQVTLSCSPISGHRSVSWYQQTPGQGLQFLFEYFSETQRNKGNFPGRFSGRQFSNSRSEMNVSTLELGDSALYLCASSFPLGTGTEKLFFGSGTQLSVL.

The V gene is TRBV4-1, the J gene TRBJ2-5, with TRBD1 as a possible D gene (6 bases). Trimming removed 1 base from V and 5 bases from J, with 14 bases in between. CDR1 is MGHRA, CDR2 YSYEKL, per germline. The CDR3 has 15 residues. In DNA, the CDR3 is TGCGCCAGCAGCCAAGGCCGGGCAGGGGAGGAGACCCAGTACTTC. This translates into CASSQGRAGEETQYF.

The chain joins TRBV20-1 to TRBJ2-5; D is undetermined. CDR1 and CDR2 from the germline V gene are DFQATT and SNEGSKA (reference sequence). CDR3 length: 11 amino acids. The V gene lost 3 bases and the J gene lost 4 bases, with 6 bases spanning the gap. CDR3: CSASTGETQYF. Written as DNA, the CDR3 is TGCAGTGCTAGTACGGGAGAGACCCAGTACTTC.